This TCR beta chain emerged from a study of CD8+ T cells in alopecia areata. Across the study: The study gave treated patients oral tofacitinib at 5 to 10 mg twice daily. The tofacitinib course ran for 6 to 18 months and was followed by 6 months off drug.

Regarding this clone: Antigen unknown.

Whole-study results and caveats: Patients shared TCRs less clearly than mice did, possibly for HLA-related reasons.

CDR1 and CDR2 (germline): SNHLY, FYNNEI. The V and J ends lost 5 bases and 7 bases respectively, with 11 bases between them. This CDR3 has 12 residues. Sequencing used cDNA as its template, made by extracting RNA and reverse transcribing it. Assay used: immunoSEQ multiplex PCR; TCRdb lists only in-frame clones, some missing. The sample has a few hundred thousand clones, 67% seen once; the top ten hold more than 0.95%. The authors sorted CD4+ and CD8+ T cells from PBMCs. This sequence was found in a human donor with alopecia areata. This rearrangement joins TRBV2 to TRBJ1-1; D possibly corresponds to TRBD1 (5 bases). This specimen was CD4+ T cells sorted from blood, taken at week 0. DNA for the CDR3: TGTGCCAGCAGTCCCGACAGCGATGAAGCTTTCTTT. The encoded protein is CASSPDSDEAFF.